The 32 T cell receptor beta chains in this list originate from one sample, sequenced in a study of shared clonotypes between healthy human individuals. The method was immunoSEQ multiplex PCR; TCRdb's version includes in-frame clones alone and lacks a portion of them. The sample gives about 2,500,000 clones, around 94% of which show up once; over 0.12% is in the top ten. Input material: naive CD4+ T cells sorted from blood. Subset denoted: CD45RA+ positively selected. These receptors were collected from a man younger than 30 in good health.

J is TRBJ1-4 and V is TRBV16, with D unclear. V dropped 0 bases and J dropped 5 bases, with 10 bases sitting between them. The length of the CDR3 is 15 residues. Germline V gene lookup returns CDR1 KGHSY and CDR2 FQNENV. CDR3 region: CASSQSRQPNEKLFF. The CDR3 DNA follows: TGTGCCAGCAGCCAATCGAGGCAGCCCAATGAAAAACTGTTTTTT.

The chain joins TRBV2 to TRBJ2-6; 7 bases are shared with TRBD1. V was pared by 2 bases and J by 0 bases, with 7 bases of the junction left unmatched. Germline V gene data show CDR1 as SNHLY and CDR2 as FYNNEI. The CDR3 has 18 residues. Here the CDR3 reads CASSERDSPSSGANVLTF. DNA for the CDR3: TGTGCCAGCAGTGAAAGGGACAGCCCAAGCTCTGGGGCCAACGTCCTGACTTTC.

This clone has a handful of counts. V gene TRBV30 combines with J gene TRBJ1-1, with 8 nucleotides matching TRBD1. The ends lost 1 base at V and 0 bases at J; junction bases unmatched: 4. CDR1 is GTSNPN and CDR2 is SVGIG in the germline V gene (reference sequence). The CDR3 totals 15 residues. CDR3 residues: CAWSGDRTMNTEAFF. The CDR3 DNA reads as TGTGCCTGGAGTGGGGACAGGACAATGAACACTGAAGCTTTCTTT.

The gene calls are TRBV6-5 and TRBJ2-2, with D perhaps assigned TRBD1 or TRBD2 (6 bases each). Trimming cost V 4 bases and J 2 bases, with 11 bases left between them. CDR3 length equals 15 residues. Germline-derived CDR1 and CDR2 are MNHEY and SVGAGI. The CDR3 region is CASSFTGTNTGELFF. Here the CDR3 DNA reads TGTGCCAGCAGTTTCACAGGGACTAACACCGGGGAGCTGTTTTTT.

The V gene is TRBV10-3, the J gene TRBJ2-7; 10 nucleotides agree with TRBD2. Germline lookup yields CDR1 ENHRY and CDR2 SYGVKD. This CDR3 comprises 16 residues. J was trimmed by 7 bases and V by 3 bases; bases with no gene match: 12. The CDR3 nucleotides are TGTGCCATCAGTGACCCTGGGACTAGCGCCGGGGGGGAGCAGTACTTC. The encoded protein is CAISDPGTSAGGEQYF.

This chain connects TRBV9 to TRBJ2-7; TRBD1 matches at 7 bases. This CDR3 is 16 amino acids long. Germline V lookup: CDR1 SGDLS, CDR2 YYNGEE. V trimming: 4 bases; J trimming: 6 bases; junction bases outside the gene matches: 16. Here the CDR3 DNA reads TGTGCCAGCAGCATCAATACAGGGGCCCCAGGAGGCGAGCAGTACTTC. Protein product: CASSINTGAPGGEQYF.

A note on this clone: This sample includes further DNA sequences coding for the same CDR3. This rearrangement joins TRBV5-1 to TRBJ2-5; D uncertain. The CDR3 totals 14 residues. Germline CDR1 is SGHRS and CDR2 is YFSETQ. Trimming shortened V by 0 bases and J by 4 bases, and 10 bases separated the two germline ends. CDR3 sequence: CASSLARVGETQYF. CDR3 bases: TGCGCCAGCAGCTTGGCCCGGGTCGGAGAGACCCAGTACTTC.

This clone came up once. The chain is built from TRBV10-3 and TRBJ2-5; the D is unclear. Germline loops: CDR1 ENHRY, CDR2 SYGVKD. The CDR3 has 14 residues. V lost 0 bases and J 5 bases, leaving 10 bases between the germline ends. The CDR3 reads CAISESGVWETQYF. The CDR3 region has the DNA TGTGCCATCAGTGAGTCTGGGGTTTGGGAGACCCAGTACTTC.

The rearrangement joins TRBV6-5 to TRBJ1-2; 7 bases line up with TRBD1. V lost 2 bases to trimming and J lost 3 bases; unmatched junction nucleotides: 6. The CDR3 runs to 15 residues. Per the germline V gene, CDR1 is MNHEY and CDR2 is SVGAGI. Here the CDR3 DNA reads TGTGCCAGCAGTTACACTCCCAGGGGGGACTATGGCTACACCTTC. Translation gives CASSYTPRGDYGYTF.

The V call is TRBV7-8, the J call TRBJ2-3, with no clear D. Trimming left V 5 bases short and J 3 bases short, with 12 bases between. CDR3 size: 14 residues. Germline lookup yields CDR1 SGHVS and CDR2 FQNEAQ. For the CDR3, the DNA is TGTGCCAGCAGCCGTGATCGGCAGACAGATACGCAGTATTTT. Encoded protein: CASSRDRQTDTQYF.

The chain is built from TRBV19 and TRBJ1-4; no definite D call. The V end lost 3 bases, the J end lost 6 bases, and 8 bases lay between the germline ends. Germline CDR1 is LNHDA and CDR2 is SQIVND (reference sequence). This CDR3 is 13 amino acids long. The CDR3 sequence: CASSMALYEKLFF. DNA of the CDR3: TGTGCCAGTAGTATGGCCCTGTATGAAAAACTGTTTTTT.

The chain has TRBV6-1 and TRBJ2-7; tentatively, D is TRBD1 (5 bases). There are 14 residues in the CDR3. Trimming left V 6 bases short and J 3 bases short, with 15 bases between. From germline, CDR1 is MNHNS and CDR2 SASEGT. Here the CDR3 DNA reads TGTGCCAGCAGCCCCTACGGCCAGGGCTACGAGCAGTACTTC. Its protein product is CASSPYGQGYEQYF.

This chain links TRBV28 with TRBJ1-5, with 7 bases fitting TRBD1. With 6 bases clipped from V and 4 bases from J, the junction kept 9 bases outside the gene matches. The CDR3 has 15 amino acids. The germline V gene encodes CDR1 MDHEN and CDR2 SYDVKM. The CDR3 loop is CASRGAGTANQPQHF. CDR3 bases: TGTGCCAGCAGGGGGGCGGGGACAGCTAATCAGCCCCAGCATTTT. Using reference TRBV28 and TRBJ1-5 for the parts outside the CDR3, the full variable domain is DVKVTQSSRYLVKRTGEKVFLECVQDMDHENMFWYRQDPGLGLRLIYFSYDVKMKEKGDIPEGYSVSREKKERFSLILESASTNQTSMYLCASRGAGTANQPQHFGDGTRLSIL.

This clone was seen a single time. The chain has TRBV19 and TRBJ2-1, with 9 bases fitting TRBD2. The CDR3 is 16 amino acids. The V gene's germline CDR1 is LNHDA and CDR2 SQIVND (reference sequence). Trimming cost V 6 bases and J 2 bases; bases outside gene matches: 8. CDR3 loop: CASSLGSGGPYNEQFF. CDR3 in DNA: TGTGCCAGTAGCCTTGGTAGCGGGGGACCCTACAATGAGCAGTTCTTC. Variable domain in full (rest from reference TRBV19 and TRBJ2-1): DGGITQSPKYLFRKEGQNVTLSCEQNLNHDAMYWYRQDPGQGLRLIYYSQIVNDFQKGDIAEGYSVSREKKESFPLTVTSAQKNPTAFYLCASSLGSGGPYNEQFFGPGTRLTVL.

Only one count was recorded for this clone. The chain carries TRBV7-2 and TRBJ2-2; 7 positions match TRBD1. This CDR3 region has 14 residues. Looked up from germline, CDR1 is SGHTA and CDR2 is FQGNSA. Trimming removed 5 bases from V and 7 bases from J; junction bases left unmatched: 7. The CDR3 DNA is TGTGCCAGCAGCGGTACAGGGGTGAACGGGGAGCTGTTTTTT. Amino acids: CASSGTGVNGELFF.

The chain uses TRBV6-1 and TRBJ2-3, with D possibly TRBD2 on 6 matching bases. V was cut by 5 bases and J by 4 bases, with 13 bases left in between. Looked up from germline, CDR1 is MNHNS and CDR2 is SASEGT. The CDR3 length is 14 residues. The CDR3 nucleotides are TGTGCCAGCAGTTCTGGGGAGGTGGCAGATACGCAGTATTTT. It codes for CASSSGEVADTQYF.

The gene calls are TRBV30 and TRBJ1-1; D possibly corresponds to TRBD1 (5 bases). Between the trimmed V and J ends, which lost 4 bases and 1 base, there was a span of 10 bases. This CDR3 is 13 amino acids long. Germline loops: CDR1 GTSNPN, CDR2 SVGIG (reference sequence). The CDR3 is CAWKGVGNTEAFF. The CDR3 nucleotides are TGTGCCTGGAAAGGGGTAGGGAACACTGAAGCTTTCTTT.

The V call is TRBV6-4, the J call TRBJ2-5; the D is unclear. The CDR3 has 11 amino acids. Germline CDR1 and CDR2: MRHNA and SNTAGT. The V gene lost 4 bases and the J gene lost 7 bases, with 7 bases spanning the gap. The CDR3 DNA reads TGTGCCAGCAGTGGCCCGGGGACCCAGTACTTC. It encodes CASSGPGTQYF.

The chain couples TRBV6-1 to TRBJ1-4; the D is unclear. CDR1 and CDR2 (germline): MNHNS, SASEGT. V dropped 1 base and J dropped 5 bases, with 17 bases sitting between them. The CDR3 has 17 amino acids. The CDR3 coding sequence is TGTGCCAGCAGTGAAGGGCGAGTGACTCGGGTCAATGAAAAACTGTTTTTT. This translates into CASSEGRVTRVNEKLFF.

This rearrangement joins TRBV7-8 to TRBJ1-2; D is undetermined. This CDR3 region has 14 residues. Germline CDR1 reads SGHVS; CDR2 reads FQNEAQ. Trimming left V 1 base short and J 5 bases short, with 11 bases between. The DNA of the CDR3 is TGTGCCAGCAGCTTAGGAGGAAACATTTATGGCTACACCTTC. Protein product: CASSLGGNIYGYTF.

The chain joins TRBV6-6 to TRBJ2-5, with D possibly matching TRBD1 (6 bases). The J call may be wrong; the DNA end is better matched by TRBJ2-7. Germline CDR1 reads MNHNY; CDR2 reads SVGAGI (reference sequence). The CDR3 loop spans 16 amino acids. CDR3 in DNA: TGTGCCAGCAGCCCAACAACAGGGTCGAGCTCCTACGAGCAGTACTTC. This sequence encodes CASSPTTGSSSYEQYF.

V is TRBV13 and J is TRBJ2-5; 8 bases fit TRBD1. Germline CDR1 reads PRHDT; CDR2 reads FYEKMQ (reference sequence). The CDR3 totals 15 residues. The J segment lost 4 bases and the V segment lost 5 bases, leaving 9 bases of the junction unmatched. The CDR3 reads CASSQGQALGETQYF. CDR3 DNA: TGTGCCAGCAGCCAGGGACAGGCCCTGGGAGAGACCCAGTACTTC.

The chain uses TRBV28 and TRBJ1-5; no clear D gene. Germline V lookup: CDR1 MDHEN, CDR2 SYDVKM. The V gene lost 2 bases and the J gene lost 3 bases, with 8 bases spanning the gap. The CDR3 consists of 14 residues. CDR3 loop: CASSLAPYNQPQHF. The DNA for the CDR3 is TGTGCCAGCAGTTTAGCACCATACAATCAGCCCCAGCATTTT.

This clone was counted between two and nine times. CDR3 protein: CAWSVRRVGNTEAFF. CDR3 nucleotide sequence: TGTGCCTGGAGTGTACGCAGGGTTGGGAACACTGAAGCTTTCTTT. The chain joins TRBV30 to TRBJ1-1; D is possibly TRBD1 (5 bases). The CDR3 loop spans 15 amino acids. Germline lookup yields CDR1 GTSNPN and CDR2 SVGIG (reference sequence). Between the trimmed V and J ends, which lost 0 bases and 1 base, there was a span of 12 bases.

The chain carries TRBV6-1 and TRBJ2-5, with 8 bases aligning to TRBD2. This CDR3 is built from 14 residues. Germline V CDR1 and CDR2: MNHNS, SASEGT. J was trimmed by 3 bases and V by 5 bases; bases with no gene match: 5. CDR3 bases: TGTGCCAGCAGTTCCAGCGGGAGCAAAGAGACCCAGTACTTC. Its protein product is CASSSSGSKETQYF.

The gene calls are TRBV5-4 and TRBJ2-7; TRBD1 aligns across 9 bases. The CDR3 contains 15 residues. The ends lost 4 bases at V and 2 bases at J; junction bases unmatched: 7. CDR1 is SGHNT, CDR2 YYREEE, per germline (reference sequence). The CDR3 here is CASSRSGTGTYEQYF. CDR3 bases: TGTGCCAGCAGCCGGTCCGGGACAGGGACCTACGAGCAGTACTTC.

This chain connects TRBV2 to TRBJ2-6; D might be TRBD2 (5 bases). The germline gives CDR1 SNHLY, CDR2 FYNNEI. The V and J ends lost 6 bases and 1 base respectively, with 19 bases between them. CDR3 length equals 18 residues. The CDR3, as DNA: TGTGCCAGCAGCGTCGGGGTAGGGCTCAGGTCTGGGGCCAACGTCCTGACTTTC. Encoded protein: CASSVGVGLRSGANVLTF.

The rearrangement links TRBV10-3 to TRBJ1-2, with 9 positions matching TRBD1. V shed 6 bases, J shed 6 bases, and the junction held 5 bases outside the gene matches. CDR1 and CDR2 (germline): ENHRY, SYGVKD. The CDR3 totals 13 residues. The chain's CDR3 is CAIREGQGDGYTF. Written as DNA, the CDR3 is TGTGCCATCAGGGAGGGACAGGGTGATGGCTACACCTTC.

The gene calls are TRBV6-1 and TRBJ2-6; no clear D. Trimming shortened V by 10 bases and J by 2 bases, and 6 bases separated the two germline ends. The CDR3 loop spans 12 amino acids. From germline, CDR1 is MNHNS and CDR2 SASEGT. CDR3 protein: CATATGANVLTF. CDR3 DNA sequence: TGTGCCACCGCTACTGGGGCCAACGTCCTGACTTTC.

In regard to this clone: In the same sample, other DNA sequences code for this CDR3. The chain is built from TRBV7-2 and TRBJ2-3, with TRBD2 matching 13 bases. After removal of 3 bases from V and 4 bases from J, the junction contained 1 base not matched to a gene. The CDR3 is 15 amino acids. Germline V lookup: CDR1 SGHTA, CDR2 FQGNSA. CDR3: CASSLGLAGSDTQYF. The CDR3 DNA reads TGTGCCAGCAGCTTGGGACTAGCGGGATCAGATACGCAGTATTTT.

V is TRBV30 and J is TRBJ1-4; D gene uncertain. CDR3 length equals 16 residues. Germline CDR1 is GTSNPN and CDR2 is SVGIG (reference sequence). The V end was cut by 1 base, the J end by 7 bases, with 19 bases between. The DNA for the CDR3 is TGTGCCTGGAGTGCAAATATCGGCCTTTTCGGTGAAAAACTGTTTTTT. Translation: CAWSANIGLFGEKLFF. Full variable domain (rest looked up from reference TRBV30 and TRBJ1-4): SQTIHQWPATLVQPVGSPLSLECTVEGTSNPNLYWYRQAAGRGLQLLFYSVGIGQISSEVPQNLSASRPQDRQFILSSKKLLLSDSGFYLCAWSANIGLFGEKLFFGSGTQLSVL.

The rearrangement joins TRBV11-2 to TRBJ2-5; possible D gene TRBD2, 5 bases. From germline, CDR1 is SGHAT and CDR2 FQNNGV. Trimming pared 5 bases from V and 5 bases from J, leaving 9 bases between. The length of the CDR3 is 12 residues. In nucleotides, the CDR3 is TGTGCCAGCAGCCGACGCGGGGAGACCCAGTACTTC. Translation: CASSRRGETQYF.